This record concerns one TCR beta chain sequence. The entry originates in a study of blood T cells in healthy people across ages. Germline V CDR1 and CDR2: SQVTM, ANQGSEA. The CDR3 consists of 14 residues. V was trimmed by 5 bases and J by 3 bases, leaving 14 bases between them. For the second PCR, which ran for roughly 6 to 12 cycles, a sample-barcoded 5' primer and a J-beta primer mix were used. TCRdb processed the 5' RACE reads anew with MiXCR; each CDR3 protein has one entry. The table shows 780,000 or so distinct CDR3 sequences, with 20% to 25% occurring only once. These data also featured in a second study, about T cells of mothers and their children.

The sequence was obtained from a boy aged 5-17 years in good health. The sequenced material came from blood. The chain carries TRBV29-1 and TRBJ2-1; tentatively, D is TRBD2 (6 bases). CDR3 sequence reads: CSVNGGKGYNEQFF. The CDR3 region has the DNA TGCAGCGTTAATGGAGGGAAAGGCTACAATGAGCAGTTCTTC.